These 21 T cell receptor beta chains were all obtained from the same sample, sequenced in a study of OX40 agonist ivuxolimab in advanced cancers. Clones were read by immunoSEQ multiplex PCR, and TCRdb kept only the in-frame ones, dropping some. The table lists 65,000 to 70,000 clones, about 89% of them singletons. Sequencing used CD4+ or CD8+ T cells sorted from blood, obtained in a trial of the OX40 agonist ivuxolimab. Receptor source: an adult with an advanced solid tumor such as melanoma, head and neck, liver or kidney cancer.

The CDR3 spells CASRRGWGSGANVLTF. DNA for the CDR3: TGTGCCAGTAGGAGGGGGTGGGGCTCTGGGGCCAACGTCCTGACTTTC. The chain uses TRBV19 and TRBJ2-6, with D maybe TRBD1 (6 bases). The CDR3 has 16 residues. V lost 6 bases to trimming and J lost 0 bases, with 12 bases between them. From germline, CDR1 is LNHDA and CDR2 SQIVND (reference sequence).

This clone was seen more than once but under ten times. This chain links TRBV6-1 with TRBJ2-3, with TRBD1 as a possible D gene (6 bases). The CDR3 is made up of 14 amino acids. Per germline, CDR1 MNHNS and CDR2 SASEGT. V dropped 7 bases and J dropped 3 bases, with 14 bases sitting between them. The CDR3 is CASISGTKTDTQYF. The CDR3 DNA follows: TGTGCCAGCATTTCCGGGACAAAGACAGATACGCAGTATTTT.

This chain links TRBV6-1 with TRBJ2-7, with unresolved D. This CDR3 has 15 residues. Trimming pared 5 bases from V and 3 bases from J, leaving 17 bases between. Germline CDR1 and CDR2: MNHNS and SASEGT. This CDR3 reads CASSTGWADDYEQYF. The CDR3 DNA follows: TGTGCCAGCAGTACTGGATGGGCGGATGACTACGAGCAGTACTTC.

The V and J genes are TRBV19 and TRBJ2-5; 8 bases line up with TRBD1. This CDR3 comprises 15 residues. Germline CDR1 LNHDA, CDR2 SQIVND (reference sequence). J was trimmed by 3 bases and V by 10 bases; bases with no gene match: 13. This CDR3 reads CATARPGGGKETQYF. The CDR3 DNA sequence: TGTGCCACTGCGCGGCCAGGGGGCGGTAAAGAGACCCAGTACTTC.

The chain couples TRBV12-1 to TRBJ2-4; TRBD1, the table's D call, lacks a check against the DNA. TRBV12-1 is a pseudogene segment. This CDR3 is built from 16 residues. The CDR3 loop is CASRWTGGPPQNIQYF. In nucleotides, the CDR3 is TGTGCCAGCAGATGGACAGGGGGACCGCCCCAAAACATTCAGTACTTC.

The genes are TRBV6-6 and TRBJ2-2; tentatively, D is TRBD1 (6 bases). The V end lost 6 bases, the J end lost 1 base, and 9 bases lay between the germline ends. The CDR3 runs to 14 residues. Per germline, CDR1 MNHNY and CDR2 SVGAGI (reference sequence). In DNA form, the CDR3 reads TGTGCCAGCAGGGGGACATGGAACACCGGGGAGCTGTTTTTT. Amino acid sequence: CASRGTWNTGELFF.

DNA of the CDR3: TGTGCCAGCTCCAGGGGGGGCCGCGAGCAGTACTTC. This codes for CASSRGGREQYF. The chain carries TRBV28 and TRBJ2-7, with D perhaps TRBD1 or TRBD2 (7 bases each). V shed 8 bases and J shed 6 bases, with 14 bases lying between them. CDR1 MDHEN and CDR2 SYDVKM come from the germline V gene. This CDR3 has 12 residues.

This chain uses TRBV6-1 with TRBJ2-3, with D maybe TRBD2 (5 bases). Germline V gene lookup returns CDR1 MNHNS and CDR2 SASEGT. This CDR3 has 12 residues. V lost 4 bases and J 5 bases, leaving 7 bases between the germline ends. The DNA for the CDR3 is TGTGCCAGCAGTGCGGCGGGAGATACGCAGTATTTT. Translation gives CASSAAGDTQYF.

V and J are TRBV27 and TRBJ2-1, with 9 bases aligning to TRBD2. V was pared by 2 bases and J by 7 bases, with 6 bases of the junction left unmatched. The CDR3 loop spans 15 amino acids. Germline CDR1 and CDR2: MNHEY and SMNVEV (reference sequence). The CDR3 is CASSLDSGSRNEQFF. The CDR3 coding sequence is TGTGCCAGCAGTTTAGATAGCGGGAGCAGGAATGAGCAGTTCTTC.

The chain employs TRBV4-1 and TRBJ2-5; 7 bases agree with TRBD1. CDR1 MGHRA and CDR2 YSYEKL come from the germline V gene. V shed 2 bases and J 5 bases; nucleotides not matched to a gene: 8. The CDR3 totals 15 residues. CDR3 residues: CASSQTDRVRETQYF. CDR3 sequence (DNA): TGCGCCAGCAGCCAAACCGACAGGGTCAGGGAGACCCAGTACTTC.

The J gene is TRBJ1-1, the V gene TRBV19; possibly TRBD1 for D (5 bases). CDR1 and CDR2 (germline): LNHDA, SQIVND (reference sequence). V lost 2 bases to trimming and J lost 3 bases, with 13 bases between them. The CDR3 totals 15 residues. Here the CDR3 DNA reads TGTGCCAGTAGTATAAGGGGAGGGCTTGACACTGAAGCTTTCTTT. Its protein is CASSIRGGLDTEAFF.

CDR3 residues: CASKRSGEDAGELFF. For the CDR3, the DNA is TGTGCCAGTAAGCGTTCAGGGGAGGATGCCGGGGAGCTGTTTTTT. The chain carries TRBV19 and TRBJ2-2; D might be TRBD1 or TRBD2, each matching 6 bases. Germline V gene sequence: CDR1 LNHDA, CDR2 SQIVND (reference sequence). The CDR3 covers 15 residues. V was clipped by 7 bases and J by 6 bases, with 18 bases between them.

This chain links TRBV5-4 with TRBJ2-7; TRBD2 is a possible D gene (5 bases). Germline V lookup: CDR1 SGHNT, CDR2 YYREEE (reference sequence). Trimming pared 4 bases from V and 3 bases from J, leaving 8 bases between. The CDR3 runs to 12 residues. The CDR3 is CASSEEDYEQYF. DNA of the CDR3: TGTGCCAGCAGCGAGGAGGACTACGAGCAGTACTTC.

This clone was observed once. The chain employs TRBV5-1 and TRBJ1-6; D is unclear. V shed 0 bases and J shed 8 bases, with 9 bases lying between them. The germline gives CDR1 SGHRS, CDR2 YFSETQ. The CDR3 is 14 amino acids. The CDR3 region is CASSLGQWDSPLHF. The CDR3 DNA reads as TGCGCCAGCAGCTTGGGCCAGTGGGATTCACCCCTCCACTTT.

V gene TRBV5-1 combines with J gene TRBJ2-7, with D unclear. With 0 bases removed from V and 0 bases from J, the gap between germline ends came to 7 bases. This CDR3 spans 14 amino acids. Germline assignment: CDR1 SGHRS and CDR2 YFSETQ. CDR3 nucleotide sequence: TGCGCCAGCAGCTTGGAATTGAGCTCCTACGAGCAGTACTTC. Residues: CASSLELSSYEQYF.

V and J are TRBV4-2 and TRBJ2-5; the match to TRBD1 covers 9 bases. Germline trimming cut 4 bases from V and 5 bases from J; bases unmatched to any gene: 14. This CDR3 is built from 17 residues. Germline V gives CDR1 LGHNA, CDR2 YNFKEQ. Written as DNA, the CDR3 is TGTGCCAGCAGCCCACGGGGTCGGGACAGGGTCGGTGAGACCCAGTACTTC. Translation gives CASSPRGRDRVGETQYF.

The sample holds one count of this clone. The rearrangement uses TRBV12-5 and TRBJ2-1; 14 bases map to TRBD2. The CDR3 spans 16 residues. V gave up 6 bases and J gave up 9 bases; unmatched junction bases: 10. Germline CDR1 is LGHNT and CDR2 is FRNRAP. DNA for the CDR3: TGTGCTAGTGGCCCTCCGACTAGCGGGAGGGCCGGTGAGCAGTTCTTC. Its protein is CASGPPTSGRAGEQFF.

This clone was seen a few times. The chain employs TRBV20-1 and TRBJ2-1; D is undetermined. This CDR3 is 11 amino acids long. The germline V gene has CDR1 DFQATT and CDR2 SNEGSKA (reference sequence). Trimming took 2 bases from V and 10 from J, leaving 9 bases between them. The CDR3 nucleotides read TGCAGTGCTAGACAAGCAAGGGAGCAGTTCTTC. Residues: CSARQAREQFF.

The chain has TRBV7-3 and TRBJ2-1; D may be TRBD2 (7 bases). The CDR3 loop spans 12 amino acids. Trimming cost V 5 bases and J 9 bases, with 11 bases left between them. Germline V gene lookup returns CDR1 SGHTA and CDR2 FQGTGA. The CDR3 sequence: CASSQRGGEQFF. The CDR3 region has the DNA TGTGCCAGCAGCCAAAGGGGGGGTGAGCAGTTCTTC.

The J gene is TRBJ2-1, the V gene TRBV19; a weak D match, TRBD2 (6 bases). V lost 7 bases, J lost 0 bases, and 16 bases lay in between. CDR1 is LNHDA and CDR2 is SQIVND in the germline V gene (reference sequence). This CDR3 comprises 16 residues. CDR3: CASKPTRGVSYNEQFF. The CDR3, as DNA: TGTGCCAGTAAACCCACGCGGGGAGTCTCCTACAATGAGCAGTTCTTC.

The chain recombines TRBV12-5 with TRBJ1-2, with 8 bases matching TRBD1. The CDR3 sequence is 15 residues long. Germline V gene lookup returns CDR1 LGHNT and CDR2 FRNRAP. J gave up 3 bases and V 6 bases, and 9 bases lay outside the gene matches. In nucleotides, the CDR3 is TGTGCTAGTGGACGGGACAGGATTGAGGACTATGGCTACACCTTC. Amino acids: CASGRDRIEDYGYTF.